These T cell receptor beta chains were read from a single sample in a study of blood T cell repertoires in COVID-19. Data came from immunoSEQ multiplex PCR; TCRdb stores just in-frame clones and leaves some out. The sample includes around 80,000 clones, roughly 82% seen only once; the top ten take about an eighth. The source material was peripheral blood. The receptors were gathered from a man older than 75 with acute or convalescent COVID-19. CDR3s include the opening cysteine and the closing phenylalanine or tryptophan. A D gene is named only where the DNA matches it firmly. Where a row states a size, it is once, few, many or the class of an expanded clone; other rows omit it.

D gene,clone size,J gene,V gene,CDR3 protein,CDR3 DNA
.,few,TRBJ1-4,TRBV11-2,CASSLRGGFEKLFF,TGTGCCAGCAGCTTACGGGGTGGATTTGAAAAACTGTTTTTT
TRBD1,.,TRBJ1-2,TRBV7-9,CASSSSGTGNYGYTF,TGTGCCAGCAGCTCTTCCGGGACAGGGAACTATGGCTACACCTTC
TRBD2,.,TRBJ2-3,TRBV4-1,CASSQVSPRLAPISTDTQYF,TGCGCCAGCAGCCAGGTCTCACCGAGACTAGCGCCGATTAGCACAGATACGCAGTATTTT
TRBD1,.,TRBJ2-2,TRBV2,CASSYRGETGELFF,TGTGCCAGCAGTTACAGGGGAGAAACCGGGGAGCTGTTTTTT
.,.,TRBJ1-1,TRBV5-5,CASSSFRGMNTEAFF,TGTGCCAGCAGCTCCTTTAGGGGAATGAACACTGAAGCTTTCTTT
.,.,TRBJ1-4,TRBV25-1,CASSESGMGEKLFF,TGTGCCAGCAGTGAATCAGGGATGGGGGAAAAACTGTTTTTT
TRBD1,few,TRBJ1-5,TRBV27,CASRMNRGDNQPQHF,TGTGCCAGCAGGATGAACAGGGGAGACAATCAGCCCCAGCATTTT
.,.,TRBJ1-1,TRBV10-3,CAISESQGDTEAFF,TGTGCCATCAGTGAGTCCCAGGGTGACACTGAAGCTTTCTTT
.,.,TRBJ1-5,TRBV3-1/TRBV3-2,CASSLGRGEQPQHF,TGTGCCAGCAGCCTCGGACGGGGGGAGCAGCCCCAGCATTTT
TRBD1,once,TRBJ2-7,TRBV2,CASRPGQGAYEQYF,TGTGCCAGCAGACCCGGACAGGGGGCCTACGAGCAGTACTTC
.,.,TRBJ2-3,TRBV10-1,CASSEVEGGPPDTQYF,TGCGCCAGCAGTGAGGTTGAGGGGGGGCCGCCAGATACGCAGTATTTT
TRBD1,.,TRBJ1-1,TRBV19,CASSSGQGARNTEAFF,TGTGCCAGTAGTTCGGGACAGGGGGCTAGGAACACTGAAGCTTTCTTT
TRBD1,.,TRBJ1-1,TRBV27,CASSLSGTVNTEAFF,TGTGCCAGCAGTTTATCTGGGACAGTGAACACTGAAGCTTTCTTT
TRBD1,once,TRBJ2-3,TRBV10-1,CASSVGQGQDQDTQYF,TGCGCCAGCAGTGTCGGACAGGGGCAGGACCAGGATACGCAGTATTTT
.,few,TRBJ1-3,TRBV11-2,CASSLLPSGNTIYF,TGTGCCAGCAGCTTACTACCCTCTGGAAACACCATATATTTT
.,.,TRBJ1-1,TRBV6-6,CASSYSPGQNTEAFF,TGTGCCAGCAGTTACTCGCCAGGGCAGAACACTGAAGCTTTCTTT
.,.,TRBJ1-2,TRBV6-5,CASRSGVGANYGYTF,TGTGCCAGCAGATCAGGGGTCGGGGCTAACTATGGCTACACCTTC
TRBD1,.,TRBJ1-4,TRBV2,CASSRDRAQTNEKLFF,TGTGCCAGCAGTCGGGACAGGGCCCAAACTAATGAAAAACTGTTTTTT
.,.,TRBJ2-5,TRBV6-1,CASSEADSSETQYF,TGTGCCAGCAGTGAAGCAGACAGTTCTGAGACCCAGTACTTC
TRBD2,.,TRBJ2-7,TRBV6-6,CASTSGREQYF,TGTGCCAGCACTAGCGGGCGCGAGCAGTACTTC
TRBD1,.,TRBJ1-6,TRBV5-8,CASSLDRGDNSPLHF,TGTGCCAGCAGCCTAGACAGGGGGGATAATTCACCCCTCCACTTT
.,.,TRBJ1-3,TRBV5-1,CASSGLQGNTIYF,TGCGCCAGCAGCGGTCTACAGGGAAACACCATATATTTT
.,.,TRBJ2-7,TRBV7-9,CASCPTGYYEQYF,TGTGCCAGCTGCCCAACAGGTTACTACGAGCAGTACTTC
.,.,TRBJ1-2,TRBV10-3,CASSREEGYTF,TGTGCCAGCTCCAGGGAGGAGGGCTACACCTTC
TRBD1,once,TRBJ1-5,TRBV5-6,CASSPGGWNQPQHF,TGTGCCAGCAGCCCAGGGGGTTGGAATCAGCCCCAGCATTTT
TRBD2,.,TRBJ2-5,TRBV7-9,CASSATSGGAETQYF,TGTGCCAGCAGCGCCACTAGCGGGGGGGCAGAGACCCAGTACTTC
.,.,TRBJ1-2,TRBV9,CASSVGFEDGGYGYTF,TGTGCCAGCAGCGTAGGGTTTGAGGATGGGGGGTATGGCTACACCTTC
TRBD1,.,TRBJ1-3,TRBV4-1,CASSQGGVAGGRVGNTIYF,TGCGCCAGCAGCCAAGGAGGGGTCGCAGGGGGCCGGGTTGGAAACACCATATATTTT
TRBD1,few,TRBJ1-6,TRBV6-5,CASSSQQGAGSPLHF,TGTGCCAGCAGTTCCCAACAGGGGGCAGGGTCACCCCTCCACTTT
.,.,TRBJ2-7,TRBV27,CASRNPGNTYEQYF,TGTGCCAGCAGAAACCCGGGAAACACCTACGAGCAGTACTTC
TRBD1,.,TRBJ2-7,TRBV30,CAWRGQGVRGSYYEQYF,TGTGCCTGGAGGGGACAGGGTGTACGCGGGAGCTACTACGAGCAGTACTTC
TRBD1,once,TRBJ1-5,TRBV15,CATSTGGGQPQHF,TGTGCCACCAGCACAGGGGGCGGACAGCCCCAGCATTTT
TRBD2,.,TRBJ2-3,TRBV11-2,CASGAGGPNPTQYF,TGTGCCAGCGGAGCGGGGGGGCCGAATCCAACGCAGTATTTT
.,.,TRBJ1-5,TRBV6-6,CASSPSRERVSNQPQHF,TGTGCCAGCAGTCCAAGCAGGGAGCGGGTAAGCAATCAGCCCCAGCATTTT
.,once,TRBJ1-5,TRBV18,CASRQGRNQPQHF,TGTGCCAGCCGGCAGGGTCGCAATCAGCCCCAGCATTTT
TRBD1,few,TRBJ1-2,TRBV18,CASSPPDRGLNYGYTF,TGTGCCAGCTCACCACCAGACAGGGGGCTCAACTATGGCTACACCTTC
.,.,TRBJ1-1,TRBV5-1,CASSLAGGGTEAFF,TGCGCCAGCAGCTTGGCGGGGGGTGGCACTGAAGCTTTCTTT
.,.,TRBJ1-4,TRBV19,CASRARVNEKLFF,TGTGCCAGTAGGGCACGGGTTAATGAAAAACTGTTTTTT
.,.,TRBJ1-5,TRBV30,CAWSWRGGGGNQPQHF,TGTGCCTGGAGCTGGAGGGGGGGCGGGGGCAATCAGCCCCAGCATTTT
.,few,TRBJ1-2,TRBV10-2,CASSADRFYGYTF,TGCGCCAGCAGTGCGGACAGATTCTATGGCTACACCTTC
.,.,TRBJ1-1,TRBV2,CASNRALRTEAFF,TGTGCCAGCAACAGGGCATTGAGGACTGAAGCTTTCTTT
TRBD1,.,TRBJ2-7,TRBV20-1,CSASGQGYSEQYF,TGCAGTGCTAGTGGACAGGGGTATAGCGAGCAGTACTTC
TRBD2,.,TRBJ2-1,TRBV7-3,CASSPDGLADNEQFF,TGTGCCAGCAGCCCCGACGGACTAGCGGACAATGAGCAGTTCTTC
.,.,TRBJ1-2,TRBV12-5,CASGLAPYGYTF,TGTGCTAGTGGTTTGGCCCCATATGGCTACACCTTC
.,.,TRBJ1-3,TRBV7-8,CASSSNRVGVAGNTIYF,TGTGCCAGCAGCTCCAACCGGGTAGGGGTGGCTGGAAACACCATATATTTT
TRBD2,.,TRBJ2-1,TRBV5-1,CASRRYSGGPSYNEQFF,TGCGCCAGCAGGCGGTATAGCGGGGGCCCCTCTTACAATGAGCAGTTCTTC
TRBD2,.,TRBJ2-2,TRBV5-8,CASSILAGGYTGELFF,TGTGCCAGCAGCATACTAGCGGGGGGGTACACCGGGGAGCTGTTTTTT
.,.,TRBJ2-7,TRBV2,CASRDYSYEQYF,TGTGCCAGCAGGGATTACAGCTACGAGCAGTACTTC
.,.,TRBJ1-1,TRBV6-5,CASSRGVMNTEAFF,TGTGCCAGCAGCCGGGGGGTCATGAACACTGAAGCTTTCTTT
.,.,TRBJ1-6,TRBV5-6,CASSRQYNSPLHF,TGTGCCAGCAGCCGACAGTATAATTCACCCCTCCACTTT
TRBD2,.,TRBJ2-1,TRBV10-3,CAISDRLAGLSSNEQFF,TGTGCCATCAGTGATCGACTAGCGGGGCTTTCGTCAAATGAGCAGTTCTTC
TRBD1,.,TRBJ1-4,TRBV2,CASSVQGYQGEKLFF,TGTGCCAGCAGCGTACAGGGGTATCAAGGTGAAAAACTGTTTTTT
.,few,TRBJ2-7,TRBV11-2,CASSLDYGGTYEQYF,TGTGCCAGCAGCTTAGACTATGGGGGGACCTACGAGCAGTACTTC